This entry concerns a single TCR beta chain. This CDR3 has 15 residues. CDR1 and CDR2 from the germline V gene are GTSNPN and SVGIG (reference sequence). With 2 bases removed from V and 0 bases from J, the gap between germline ends came to 11 bases. These data are taken from a study of blood T cell repertoires in COVID-19. Those enrolled in Seattle joined during active infection and were followed longitudinally afterward. The protocol was immunoSEQ multiplex PCR, while the TCRdb copy is restricted to in-frame clones and leaves out a portion. This sample has about 210,000 clones, with 80% to 85% found just once.

The specimen was peripheral blood. The sequence derives from a woman older than 75 with COVID-19, enrolled during active disease. The chain recombines TRBV30 with TRBJ1-5, with unresolved D. For the CDR3, the DNA is TGTGCCTGGAGTAAGACACAGAATAGCAATCAGCCCCAGCATTTT. Residues: CAWSKTQNSNQPQHF.